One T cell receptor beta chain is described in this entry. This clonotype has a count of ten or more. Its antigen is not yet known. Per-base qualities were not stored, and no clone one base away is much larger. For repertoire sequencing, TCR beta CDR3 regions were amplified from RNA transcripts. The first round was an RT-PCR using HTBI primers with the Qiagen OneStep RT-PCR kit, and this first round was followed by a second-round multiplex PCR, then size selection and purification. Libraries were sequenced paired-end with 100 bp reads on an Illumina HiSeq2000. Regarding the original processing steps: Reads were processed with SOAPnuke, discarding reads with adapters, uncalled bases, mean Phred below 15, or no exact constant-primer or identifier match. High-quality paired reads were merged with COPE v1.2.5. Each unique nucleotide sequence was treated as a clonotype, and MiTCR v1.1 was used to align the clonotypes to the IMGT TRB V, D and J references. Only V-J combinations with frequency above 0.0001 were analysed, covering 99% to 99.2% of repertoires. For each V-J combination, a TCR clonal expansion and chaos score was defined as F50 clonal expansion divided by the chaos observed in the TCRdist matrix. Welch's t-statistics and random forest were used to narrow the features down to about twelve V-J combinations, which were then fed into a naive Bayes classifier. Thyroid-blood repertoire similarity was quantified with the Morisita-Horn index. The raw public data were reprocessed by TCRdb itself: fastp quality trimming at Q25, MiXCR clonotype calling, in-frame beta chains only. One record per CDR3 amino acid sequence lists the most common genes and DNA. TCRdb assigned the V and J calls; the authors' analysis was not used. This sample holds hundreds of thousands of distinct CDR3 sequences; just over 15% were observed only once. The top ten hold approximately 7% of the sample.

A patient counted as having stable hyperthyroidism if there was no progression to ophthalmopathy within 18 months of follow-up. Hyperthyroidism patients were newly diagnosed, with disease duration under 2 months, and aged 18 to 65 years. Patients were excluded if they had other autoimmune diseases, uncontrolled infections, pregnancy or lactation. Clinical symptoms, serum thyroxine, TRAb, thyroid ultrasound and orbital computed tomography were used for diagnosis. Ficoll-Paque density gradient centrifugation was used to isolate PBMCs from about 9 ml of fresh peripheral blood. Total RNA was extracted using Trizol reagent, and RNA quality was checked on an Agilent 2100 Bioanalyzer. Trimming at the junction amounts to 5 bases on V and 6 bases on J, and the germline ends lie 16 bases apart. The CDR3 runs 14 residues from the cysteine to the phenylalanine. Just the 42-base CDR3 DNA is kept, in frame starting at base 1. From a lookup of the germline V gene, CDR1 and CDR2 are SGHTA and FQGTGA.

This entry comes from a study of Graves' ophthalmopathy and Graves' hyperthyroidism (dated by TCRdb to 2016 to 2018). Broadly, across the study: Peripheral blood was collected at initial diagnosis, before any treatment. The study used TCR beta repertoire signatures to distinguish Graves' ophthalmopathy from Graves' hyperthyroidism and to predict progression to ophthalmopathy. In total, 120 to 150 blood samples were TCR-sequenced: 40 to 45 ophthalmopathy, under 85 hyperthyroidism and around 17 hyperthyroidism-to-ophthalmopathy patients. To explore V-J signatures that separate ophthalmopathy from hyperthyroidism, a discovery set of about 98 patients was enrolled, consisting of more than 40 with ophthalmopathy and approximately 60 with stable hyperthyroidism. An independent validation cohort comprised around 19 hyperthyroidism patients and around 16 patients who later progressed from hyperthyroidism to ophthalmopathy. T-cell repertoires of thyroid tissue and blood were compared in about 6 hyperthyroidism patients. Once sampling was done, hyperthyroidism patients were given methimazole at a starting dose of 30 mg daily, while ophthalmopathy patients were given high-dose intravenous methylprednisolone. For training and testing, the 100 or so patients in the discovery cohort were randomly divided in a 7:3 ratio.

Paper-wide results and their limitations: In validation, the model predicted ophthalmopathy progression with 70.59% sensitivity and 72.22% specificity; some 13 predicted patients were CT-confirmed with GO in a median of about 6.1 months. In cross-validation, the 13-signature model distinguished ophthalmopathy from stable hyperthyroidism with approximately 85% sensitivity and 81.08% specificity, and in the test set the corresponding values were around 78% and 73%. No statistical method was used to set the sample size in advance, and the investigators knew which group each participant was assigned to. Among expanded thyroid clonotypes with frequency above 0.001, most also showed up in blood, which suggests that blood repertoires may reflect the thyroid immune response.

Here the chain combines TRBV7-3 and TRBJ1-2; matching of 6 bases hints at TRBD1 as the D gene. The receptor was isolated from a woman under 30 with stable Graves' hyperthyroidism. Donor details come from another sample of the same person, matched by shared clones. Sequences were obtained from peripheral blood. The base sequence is TGTGCCAGCAGCCTAGACAGGTCCTTCAATGGCTACACCTTC. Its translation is CASSLDRSFNGYTF. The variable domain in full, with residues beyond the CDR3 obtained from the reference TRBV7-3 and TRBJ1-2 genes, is GAGVSQTPSNKVTEKGKYVELRCDPISGHTALYWYRQSLGQGPEFLIYFQGTGAADDSGLPNDRFFAVRPEGSVSTLKIQRTERGDSAVYLCASSLDRSFNGYTFGSGTRLTVV.